This entry describes one T cell receptor beta chain. The data were taken from a study of synovial regulatory T cells in juvenile arthritis. The table came from immunoSEQ multiplex PCR; TCRdb's copy has only in-frame clones and leaves some out. The sample has 8,000 to 10,000 clones, and its top ten clones hold 0.8% to 0.95%. Germline V gives CDR1 MNHEY, CDR2 SVGAGI. The CDR3 is 11 residues long. The DNA is unrecorded. The receptor comes from a donor younger than 30 with juvenile idiopathic arthritis. The specimen was Treg cells from blood. As to subset: remaining (HLA-DR-negative) circulating blood Treg cells. The chain is built from TRBV6-5 and TRBJ1-1. Here the CDR3 reads CASQVGGEAFF.